This T cell receptor beta chain derives from a study of cytomegalovirus exposure and HLA in healthy donors. Study findings and constraints: Associated with cytomegalovirus, according to the listing, were 150 to 200 TCR beta chains. Most TCR sequences were rare, but some public TCRs occurred in many donors. The tendency of first-cohort TCR clusters to co-occur in the roughly 130 validation repertoires emerged from a later analysis.

Unmatched junction bases numbered 7, after V lost 2 bases and J lost 8 bases. The CDR3 is 14 amino acids. Germline V gene data show CDR1 as KGHSH and CDR2 as LQKENI. Using immunoSEQ multiplex PCR, the repertoire was profiled, and TCRdb retains in-frame clones only, with some absent. The sample lists 100,000 to 150,000 clones; roughly 89% were seen once. This clone was picked up many times. What it recognizes is unknown. The donors were members of the validation cohort, which comprised 90 to 150 subjects and was separate from the first cohort of some 680 subjects. The sample comprised PBMCs. This sequence was found in a woman in her late teens or twenties in good health and CMV-seronegative. This chain links TRBV18 with TRBJ1-2, with 8 bases identical to TRBD1. CDR3 protein: CASSPTDRDLGYTF. CDR3 DNA sequence: TGTGCCAGCTCACCAACGGACAGGGACCTGGGCTACACCTTC.